There are many counts of the clone carrying this T cell receptor beta chain. Antigen specificity is unknown. The CDR3 length is 15 residues. Germline CDR1 is MNHEY and CDR2 is SMNVEV (reference sequence). With 3 bases clipped from V and 4 bases from J, the junction kept 3 bases outside the gene matches. The sample originates from a study of T cells in Graves' hyperthyroidism and ophthalmopathy. General study findings and limits: Ophthalmopathy stood apart from stable hyperthyroidism in a 13 V-J model.

Researchers amplified the TCR beta CDR3 regions from RNA transcripts. Researchers ran a first-round RT-PCR on the TCR CDR3 using the HTBI primer set. TCRdb fed the multiplex PCR reads into MiXCR, producing one record per CDR3 protein. The repertoire holds a few hundred thousand distinct CDR3 sequences, with 20% to 25% as singletons. Lactation, pregnancy, other autoimmune disease or uncontrolled infection excluded patients. The clonotype was recovered from a man between 45 and 60 years old with Graves' hyperthyroidism. Source material: blood. The chain recombines TRBV27 with TRBJ2-3; 11 nucleotides line up with TRBD2. In nucleotides, the CDR3 is TGTGCCAGCAGTTTGATACTAGCGGGAGCAGATACGCAGTATTTT. Translation: CASSLILAGADTQYF.